This T cell receptor (beta chain) was identified in a study of breast tumors, draining lymph nodes, adjacent tissues. The CDR3 is 14 residues long, counting both termini. Germline V gene sequence: CDR1 SNHLY, CDR2 FYNNEI. TCRdb re-analysed the multiplex PCR reads in MiXCR, keeping a single row per CDR3 protein. The sample lists approximately 210,000 distinct CDR3 sequences; about 34% were seen once. To note about this clonotype: The CDR3 does not close with the conserved phenylalanine or tryptophan, likely indicating a read error. No DNA is shown, since the ends of the CDR3 on it are uncertain; the CDR3 is the one TCRdb lists.

Samples came from axillary lymph nodes draining the breast cancer. The clonotype originates from a female donor with breast cancer. Some clones in this sample may be carry-over from other donors' samples. Sequenced input: axillary lymph node tissue. The chain couples TRBV2 to TRBJ2-2; TRBD1, the table's D call, lacks a check against the DNA. The CDR3 sequence is CASEDRVNTGELCS.